The subject of this entry is one T cell receptor (beta chain). What it binds is unknown. The J segment lost 4 bases and the V segment lost 0 bases, leaving 6 bases of the junction unmatched. The CDR3 contains 15 residues. Looked up from germline, CDR1 is SGHRS and CDR2 is YFSETQ. The sample comes from a study of response to subunit inactivated influenza vaccine. Overall study results and limits: There was a suggestion from the authors that each seasonal influenza vaccination recruits few new T cells.

TCRdb re-derived calls from the RT-PCR reads in MiXCR, one entry per CDR3 protein. The data show about 620,000 distinct CDR3 sequences, 12% seen once. The chain has TRBV5-1 and TRBJ2-5; 7 positions match TRBD2. The origin of this receptor is a man in his fifties or sixties who received an inactivated influenza vaccine. The input for sequencing was PBMCs from blood, taken on the day of vaccination. The CDR3: CASSLAGAGRETQYF. The CDR3 nucleotides read TGCGCCAGCAGCTTGGCGGGAGCGGGACGAGAGACCCAGTACTTC.